This is a list of T cell receptor beta chains from one sample in a study of T cell repertoires in aging, cancer and after chemotherapy. TCRdb reprocessed the multiplex PCR reads via MiXCR and lists one record per CDR3 protein. The sample carries about 12,000 distinct CDR3 sequences, less than 40% recorded once. Sequencing used blood. Source of these receptors: a human donor in good health. The donor label of this sample is uncertain. Both conserved end residues are part of each CDR3. The D gene is left open where the match is weak. Some rows have no size entry. The others give once, few or many, or a class for an expanded clone.

clone size: medium-sized
J gene: TRBJ2-3
V gene: TRBV6-5
D gene: TRBD2
CDR3 protein: CASSYGWGGSDTQYF
CDR3 DNA: TGTGCCAGCAGTTACGGGTGGGGGGGGTCAGATACGCAGTATTTT

clone size: .
J gene: TRBJ2-2
V gene: TRBV6-4
D gene: TRBD2
CDR3 protein: CASSESPGLDTGELFF
CDR3 DNA: TGTGCCAGCAGTGAATCGCCGGGACTAGACACCGGGGAGCTGTTTTTT

clone size: few
J gene: TRBJ2-3
V gene: TRBV7-6
D gene: TRBD2
CDR3 protein: CASSGGGANTQYF
CDR3 DNA: TGTGCCAGCTCCGGCGGGGGGGCAAATACGCAGTATTTT

clone size: .
J gene: TRBJ1-5
V gene: TRBV6-6
D gene: .
CDR3 protein: CASDSRWQPQHF
CDR3 DNA: TGTGCCAGCGACAGTCGGTGGCAGCCCCAGCATTTT

clone size: few
J gene: TRBJ2-1
V gene: TRBV6-1
D gene: TRBD2
CDR3 protein: CASSPTSGTNNEQFF
CDR3 DNA: TGTGCCAGCAGCCCGACTAGCGGGACTAACAATGAGCAGTTCTTC

clone size: .
J gene: TRBJ2-7
V gene: TRBV5-4
D gene: .
CDR3 protein: CASSLAGGGYEQYF
CDR3 DNA: TGTGCCAGCAGCTTGGCAGGGGGGGGATACGAGCAGTACTTC

clone size: few
J gene: TRBJ2-7
V gene: TRBV19
D gene: TRBD1
CDR3 protein: CASSVRDRDYEQYF
CDR3 DNA: TGTGCCAGTAGTGTACGGGACAGGGACTACGAGCAGTACTTC

clone size: .
J gene: TRBJ1-1
V gene: TRBV6-5
D gene: .
CDR3 protein: CASSYSTGEAFF
CDR3 DNA: TGTGCCAGCAGTTACTCGACGGGGGAAGCTTTCTTT

clone size: few
J gene: TRBJ2-7
V gene: TRBV6-6
D gene: .
CDR3 protein: CASSYSAYEQYF
CDR3 DNA: TGTGCCAGCAGTTATTCAGCCTACGAGCAGTACTTC

clone size: few
J gene: TRBJ2-2
V gene: TRBV7-2
D gene: .
CDR3 protein: CASTFRVRGTGELFF
CDR3 DNA: TGTGCCAGCACGTTCAGGGTGAGGGGCACCGGGGAGCTGTTTTTT

clone size: few
J gene: TRBJ2-5
V gene: TRBV30
D gene: .
CDR3 protein: CAWGEGWGRETQYF
CDR3 DNA: TGTGCCTGGGGGGAAGGGTGGGGTCGGGAGACCCAGTACTTC

clone size: .
J gene: TRBJ2-1
V gene: TRBV19
D gene: TRBD1
CDR3 protein: CATGTGWYYNEQFF
CDR3 DNA: TGTGCCACCGGGACAGGGTGGTACTACAATGAGCAGTTCTTC

clone size: few
J gene: TRBJ2-1
V gene: TRBV27
D gene: .
CDR3 protein: CASSFGVLREQFF
CDR3 DNA: TGTGCCAGCAGTTTCGGGGTCCTCAGGGAGCAGTTCTTC

clone size: .
J gene: TRBJ1-1
V gene: TRBV19
D gene: TRBD1
CDR3 protein: CATRDRETEAFF
CDR3 DNA: TGTGCCACGCGGGACAGGGAAACTGAAGCTTTCTTT

clone size: .
J gene: TRBJ2-3
V gene: TRBV12-3/TRBV12-4
D gene: TRBD2
CDR3 protein: CASTPGGGRVDTQYF
CDR3 DNA: TGTGCCAGCACCCCCGGGGGGGGAAGGGTGGATACGCAGTATTTT

clone size: few
J gene: TRBJ2-7
V gene: TRBV6-1
D gene: .
CDR3 protein: CASSRGSGEQYF
CDR3 DNA: TGTGCCAGCAGTCGGGGGTCGGGGGAGCAGTACTTC

clone size: few
J gene: TRBJ2-1
V gene: TRBV27
D gene: TRBD2
CDR3 protein: CASSHTSGGTNEQFF
CDR3 DNA: TGTGCCAGCAGTCATACTAGCGGGGGAACCAATGAGCAGTTCTTC

clone size: .
J gene: TRBJ2-7
V gene: TRBV11-3
D gene: TRBD1
CDR3 protein: CASSWNRGASYEQYF
CDR3 DNA: TGTGCCAGCAGCTGGAACAGGGGGGCCTCCTACGAGCAGTACTTC

clone size: .
J gene: TRBJ2-7
V gene: TRBV6-5
D gene: TRBD1
CDR3 protein: CASSYWSGGYEQYF
CDR3 DNA: TGTGCCAGCAGTTACTGGTCAGGGGGATACGAGCAGTACTTC

clone size: .
J gene: TRBJ1-5
V gene: TRBV27
D gene: .
CDR3 protein: CASAARDQPQHF
CDR3 DNA: TGTGCCAGCGCCGCGAGAGATCAGCCCCAGCATTTT

clone size: .
J gene: TRBJ2-7
V gene: TRBV27
D gene: .
CDR3 protein: CASSTLYEQYF
CDR3 DNA: TGTGCCAGCAGTACGTTATACGAGCAGTACTTC

clone size: .
J gene: TRBJ2-3
V gene: TRBV7-6
D gene: TRBD2
CDR3 protein: CASSLSLFSGKSTDTQYF
CDR3 DNA: TGTGCCAGCAGCTTATCCTTATTTAGCGGGAAAAGCACAGATACGCAGTATTTT

clone size: .
J gene: TRBJ2-3
V gene: TRBV5-1
D gene: .
CDR3 protein: CARQGTDTQYF
CDR3 DNA: TGCGCCAGACAGGGCACAGATACGCAGTATTTT

clone size: .
J gene: TRBJ2-4
V gene: TRBV29-1
D gene: TRBD2
CDR3 protein: CSVEEGWREGLNIQYF
CDR3 DNA: TGCAGCGTTGAAGAAGGGTGGCGGGAGGGCTTAAACATTCAGTACTTC